What follows are 26 T cell receptor beta chains derived from one specimen sequenced in a study of regulatory T cells in long-lasting Graves disease. With iRepertoire HTBI primers and Arm-PCR of CDR3 regions, TCR beta libraries were built. A single record per CDR3 protein comes from TCRdb applying MiXCR to the multiplex PCR reads. The table records 620,000 or so distinct CDR3 sequences, 16% of them present only once. Stated time point: newly diagnosed GD, antithyroid drugs for less than 3 months. PBMC RNA served as the TCR library source. These data were also reused for a study on T cells in Graves' hyperthyroidism and ophthalmopathy.

Sample: peripheral blood mononuclear cells (PBMCs), taken at new diagnosis, from a patient treated with antithyroid drugs. These receptors were collected from a woman under 40 with Graves disease.

V usage is TRBV6-4 and J usage is TRBJ2-7, with 9 bases matching TRBD2. The junction had 4 bases not matched to a gene; V was cut back by 0 bases and J by 4 bases. Germline assignment: CDR1 MRHNA and CDR2 SNTAGT. The CDR3 spans 15 residues. DNA of the CDR3: TGTGCCAGCAGTGACTCCCCTAGCGGGATGTACGAGCAGTACTTC. It yields the protein CASSDSPSGMYEQYF.

The CDR3 protein is CAWSGTVEAFF. DNA for the CDR3: TGTGCCTGGAGTGGGACAGTGGAAGCTTTCTTT. The chain recombines TRBV30 with TRBJ1-1; D possibly corresponds to TRBD1 (6 bases). CDR1 and CDR2 from the germline V gene are GTSNPN and SVGIG (reference sequence). CDR3 length: 11 residues. The V end lost 1 base, the J end lost 8 bases, and 8 bases lay between the germline ends.

Comment on this clonotype: Germline and junction disagree at one end, which may indicate a read error. The chain employs TRBV7-2 and TRBJ2-4; D gene uncertain. CDR1 is SGHTA, CDR2 FQGNSA, per germline. The CDR3 extends over 15 amino acids. The CDR3 sequence is CASTLWAGQRNIQYF. DNA for the CDR3: TGTGCCAGCACCTTATGGGCAGGTCAGAGAAACATTCAGTACTTC.

This clonotype was seen more than once but under ten times. The chain uses TRBV7-2 and TRBJ1-2; the match to TRBD1 covers 7 bases. Germline loops: CDR1 SGHTA, CDR2 FQGNSA. V lost 4 bases, J lost 6 bases, and 8 bases stayed unmatched. The CDR3 totals 14 residues. Written as DNA, the CDR3 is TGTGCCAGCAGCTCTTCGTCGACAGGGAATGGCTACACCTTC. Translation gives CASSSSSTGNGYTF. Supplemented by reference TRBV7-2 and TRBJ1-2, the full variable domain reads GAGVSQSPSNKVTEKGKDVELRCDPISGHTALYWYRQSLGQGLEFLIYFQGNSAPDKSGLPSDRFSAERTGGSVSTLTIQRTQQEDSAVYLCASSSSSTGNGYTFGSGTRLTVV.

V usage is TRBV5-1 and J usage is TRBJ1-6; tentatively, D is TRBD1 (5 bases). V was shortened by 4 bases and J by 7 bases, with 18 bases between the two germline ends. Germline V gives CDR1 SGHRS, CDR2 YFSETQ. This CDR3 contains 16 residues. CDR3: CASSAGGTDLNSPLHF. The CDR3 bases are TGCGCCAGCAGCGCGGGAGGGACGGACCTCAATTCACCCCTCCACTTT.

In its sample, this clonotype was seen a few times. The rearrangement joins TRBV20-1 to TRBJ1-3, with D unresolved. The CDR3 has 12 residues. From germline, CDR1 is DFQATT and CDR2 SNEGSKA (reference sequence). V was cut by 6 bases and J by 2 bases, with 8 bases left in between. CDR3 coding DNA: TGCAGTGCCCCTTTTCCTGGAAACACCATATATTTT. It is translated as CSAPFPGNTIYF.

This clonotype showed up many times. This sequence joins TRBV29-1 and TRBJ2-5; TRBD1 agrees at 9 bases. This CDR3 has 14 residues. In germline, CDR1 is SQVTM, CDR2 ANQGSEA. Germline trimming cut 8 bases from V and 6 bases from J; bases unmatched to any gene: 13. CDR3 region: CSSGGTGSSKTQYF. CDR3 coding DNA: TGCAGCTCAGGGGGGACAGGGTCGTCGAAGACCCAGTACTTC.

This clonotype was seen repeatedly, ten times or more. The chain uses TRBV6-1 and TRBJ2-5, with 8 bases that match TRBD1. The CDR3 extends over 15 amino acids. Germline CDR1 reads MNHNS; CDR2 reads SASEGT. The trim removed 7 bases at V and 6 bases at J, leaving 13 bases unmatched. DNA of the CDR3: TGTGCCAGCACAAGAGCTTCGGACAGGGCCCAGACCCAGTACTTC. Encoded protein: CASTRASDRAQTQYF.

This clonotype was detected many times. This chain uses TRBV10-3 with TRBJ1-2, with TRBD1 as a possible D gene (5 bases). The CDR3 runs 14 residues. V lost 0 bases, J lost 4 bases, and 9 bases lay in between. Germline lookup yields CDR1 ENHRY and CDR2 SYGVKD. The CDR3 DNA follows: TGTGCCATCAGTGAGTCGAATAGGGGCTATGGCTACACCTTC. It yields the protein CAISESNRGYGYTF.

This clonotype was seen many times. The chain couples TRBV12-3 or TRBV12-4 to TRBJ1-4; TRBD1 agrees at 9 bases. This CDR3 spans 14 amino acids. V gave up 3 bases and J gave up 7 bases; unmatched junction bases: 3. The CDR3 is CASSFGQGSEKLFF. In nucleotides, the CDR3 is TGTGCCAGCAGTTTCGGACAGGGGTCTGAAAAACTGTTTTTT.

The chain couples TRBV3-1 to TRBJ2-1, with 11 bases that match TRBD2. The CDR3 contains 17 residues. V shed 1 base and J 3 bases; nucleotides not matched to a gene: 5. Germline CDR1 and CDR2: LGHDT and YNNKEL (reference sequence). The CDR3 nucleotides read TGTGCCAGCAGCCAAGGAGCACTAGCGGGAGTCTACAATGAGCAGTTCTTC. This sequence encodes CASSQGALAGVYNEQFF.

The chain links TRBV5-1 to TRBJ1-5; 11 nucleotides match TRBD1. CDR1 and CDR2 (germline): SGHRS, YFSETQ. This CDR3 has 21 residues. Losses at the gene ends were 0 bases for V and 4 bases for J; bases not matched to a gene: 18. This CDR3 is CASSLARWTGGRRTSNQPQHF. CDR3 DNA: TGCGCCAGCAGCTTGGCACGTTGGACAGGGGGCCGACGTACCTCTAATCAGCCCCAGCATTTT. The entire variable domain, with the rest obtained from reference TRBV5-1 and TRBJ1-5, is as follows: KAGVTQTPRYLIKTRGQQVTLSCSPISGHRSVSWYQQTPGQGLQFLFEYFSETQRNKGNFPGRFSGRQFSNSRSEMNVSTLELGDSALYLCASSLARWTGGRRTSNQPQHFGDGTRLSIL.

This chain joins TRBV6-2 or TRBV6-3 and TRBJ2-7; 9 bases fit TRBD2. This CDR3 is 17 amino acids long. Germline trimming cut 1 base from V and 2 bases from J; bases unmatched to any gene: 9. Germline CDR1 reads MNHEY; CDR2 reads SVGEGT. The CDR3 is CASSYYPPSGVPYEQYF. The DNA for the CDR3 is TGTGCCAGCAGTTACTATCCGCCTAGCGGGGTACCCTACGAGCAGTACTTC.

This CDR3 is CATHGEIASAQHF. The CDR3 DNA follows: TGTGCCACCCACGGCGAGATCGCCTCGGCCCAGCATTTT. This chain uses TRBV28 with TRBJ1-5; D gene ambiguous. Trimming pared 10 bases from V and 11 bases from J, leaving 21 bases between. Germline lookup yields CDR1 MDHEN and CDR2 SYDVKM. The CDR3 length is 13 residues.

J is TRBJ1-1 and V is TRBV7-9; D possibly corresponds to TRBD1 (6 bases). Between the trimmed V and J ends, which lost 3 bases and 7 bases, there was a span of 9 bases. The CDR3 totals 12 residues. Germline CDR1 reads SEHNR; CDR2 reads FQNEAQ (reference sequence). The CDR3 protein is CASSFQGNEAFF. The CDR3 region has the DNA TGTGCCAGCAGCTTCCAGGGGAATGAAGCTTTCTTT.

This clonotype has a count of ten or more. The chain recombines TRBV5-1 with TRBJ1-1, with 7 positions matching TRBD1. Germline-derived CDR1 and CDR2 are SGHRS and YFSETQ. This CDR3 spans 14 amino acids. Germline trimming cut 5 bases from V and 1 base from J; bases unmatched to any gene: 5. CDR3 in DNA: TGCGCCAGCAGGAGGGGACAGCAGAACACTGAAGCTTTCTTT. This sequence encodes CASRRGQQNTEAFF.

The chain uses TRBV11-2 and TRBJ2-3; 9 nucleotides line up with TRBD2. Germline V gene sequence: CDR1 SGHAT, CDR2 FQNNGV. This CDR3 has 15 amino acids. The ends lost 4 bases at V and 0 bases at J; junction bases unmatched: 2. The CDR3 sequence: CASSWTSVSTDTQYF. CDR3 bases: TGTGCCAGCAGCTGGACTAGCGTAAGCACAGATACGCAGTATTTT.

This clonotype occurred once. The gene calls are TRBV16 and TRBJ1-5; D uncertain. The CDR3 is made up of 13 amino acids. Trimming pared 1 base from V and 7 bases from J, leaving 8 bases between. Germline V gene sequence: CDR1 KGHSY, CDR2 FQNENV. CDR3 DNA: TGTGCCAGCAGCCAATTATACGAACAGCCCCAGCATTTT. As protein: CASSQLYEQPQHF.

The chain combines TRBV6-1 with TRBJ1-5, with 10 bases matching TRBD1. The CDR3 extends over 15 amino acids. Germline V gene data show CDR1 as MNHNS and CDR2 as SASEGT. J lost 0 bases, V lost 11 bases, and 7 bases had no gene match. The CDR3 nucleotides read TGTGCCTCCAGGGACAGGGGTGATAGCAATCAGCCCCAGCATTTT. Translating gives CASRDRGDSNQPQHF.

The chain is built from TRBV5-1 and TRBJ2-3; D is unresolved. This CDR3 region has 15 residues. V shed 4 bases and J shed 2 bases, with 14 bases lying between them. Germline CDR1 SGHRS, CDR2 YFSETQ. Here the CDR3 reads CASSEDRIVTDTQYF. The CDR3 DNA is TGCGCCAGCAGCGAGGACCGAATAGTCACAGATACGCAGTATTTT.

This clonotype was recorded many times. V usage is TRBV24-1 and J usage is TRBJ2-5; D is perhaps TRBD2 (6 bases). CDR3 length: 15 residues. Germline-derived CDR1 and CDR2 are KGHDR and SFDVKD. The V end lost 3 bases, the J end lost 3 bases, and 13 bases lay between the germline ends. The CDR3 reads CATSDAGRREETQYF. In DNA form, the CDR3 reads TGTGCCACCAGTGATGCGGGAAGGAGAGAAGAGACCCAGTACTTC.

This chain links TRBV20-1 with TRBJ1-2; D is ambiguous. This CDR3 has 12 residues. Trimming cost V 0 bases and J 4 bases, with 6 bases left between them. The germline V gene encodes CDR1 DFQATT and CDR2 SNEGSKA (reference sequence). The CDR3 sequence is CSARDDGYGYTF. CDR3 bases: TGCAGTGCTAGAGATGACGGCTATGGCTACACCTTC.

The table lists this clonotype with many counts. V usage is TRBV19 and J usage is TRBJ2-5; possible D gene TRBD1, 6 bases. Germline lookup yields CDR1 LNHDA and CDR2 SQIVND (reference sequence). Trimming took 7 bases from V and 7 from J, leaving 13 bases between them. The CDR3 totals 12 residues. In DNA, the CDR3 is TGTGCCAGTACCCAGGGGAGCGGGACCCAGTACTTC. It is translated as CASTQGSGTQYF.

This clonotype occurred a few times. This sequence joins TRBV11-1 and TRBJ2-7; TRBD2 agrees at 8 bases. Germline V CDR1 and CDR2: SGHAT, FQDESV (reference sequence). The V and J ends lost 0 bases and 6 bases, in that order; junction bases with no gene match: 7. The CDR3 is made up of 15 amino acids. CDR3 in DNA: TGTGCCAGCAGCTTAGCGTCGGGGGGGGCCGGCGAGCAGTACTTC. Amino acids: CASSLASGGAGEQYF.

This clonotype was counted many times. The chain employs TRBV28 and TRBJ1-2; D might be TRBD1 (6 bases). Trimming pared 6 bases from V and 1 base from J, leaving 15 bases between. Germline V CDR1 and CDR2: MDHEN, SYDVKM. The CDR3 extends over 15 amino acids. The CDR3, as DNA: TGTGCCAGCAGAGCAAGACAGGAATTTAACTATGGCTACACCTTC. Translated, it gives CASRARQEFNYGYTF.

This clonotype was detected ten times or more. The chain employs TRBV27 and TRBJ2-7; D may be TRBD1 (6 bases). Germline CDR1 is MNHEY and CDR2 is SMNVEV (reference sequence). Between the trimmed V and J ends, which lost 6 bases and 2 bases, there was a span of 11 bases. The CDR3 sequence is 13 residues long. CDR3 DNA sequence: TGTGCCAGCAGCGGGACAAACACCTACGAGCAGTACTTC. This encodes CASSGTNTYEQYF.